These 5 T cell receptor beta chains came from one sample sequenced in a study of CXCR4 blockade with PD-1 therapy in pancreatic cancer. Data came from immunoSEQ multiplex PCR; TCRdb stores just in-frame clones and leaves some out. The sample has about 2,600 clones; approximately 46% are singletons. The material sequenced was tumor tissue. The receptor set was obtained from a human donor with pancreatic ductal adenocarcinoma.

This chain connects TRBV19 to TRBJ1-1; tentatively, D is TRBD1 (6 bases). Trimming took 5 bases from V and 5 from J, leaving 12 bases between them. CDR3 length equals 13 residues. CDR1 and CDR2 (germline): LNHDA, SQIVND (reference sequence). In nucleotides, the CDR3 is TGTGCCAGTAGTCACAGGGAGGGAACTGAAGCTTTCTTT. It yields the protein CASSHREGTEAFF.

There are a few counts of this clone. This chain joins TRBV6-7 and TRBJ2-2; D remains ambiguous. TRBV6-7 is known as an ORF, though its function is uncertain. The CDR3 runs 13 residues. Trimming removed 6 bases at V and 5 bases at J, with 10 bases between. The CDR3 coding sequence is TGTGCCAGCAGCGACCACGGGACCGGGGAGCTGTTTTTT. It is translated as CASSDHGTGELFF.

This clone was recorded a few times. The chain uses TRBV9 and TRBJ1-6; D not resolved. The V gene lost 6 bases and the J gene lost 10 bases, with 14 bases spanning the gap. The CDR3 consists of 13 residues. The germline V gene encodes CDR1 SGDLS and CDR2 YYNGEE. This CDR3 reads CASKLGQDSPLHF. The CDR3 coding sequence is TGTGCCAGCAAGCTGGGCCAGGACTCACCCCTCCACTTT.

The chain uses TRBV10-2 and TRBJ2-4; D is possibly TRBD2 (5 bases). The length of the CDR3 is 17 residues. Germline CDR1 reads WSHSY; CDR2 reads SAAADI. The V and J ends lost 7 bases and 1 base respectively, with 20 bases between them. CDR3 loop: CASTERVAPRAKNIQYF. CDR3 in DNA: TGCGCCAGCACCGAGAGGGTGGCGCCAAGGGCCAAAAACATTCAGTACTTC.

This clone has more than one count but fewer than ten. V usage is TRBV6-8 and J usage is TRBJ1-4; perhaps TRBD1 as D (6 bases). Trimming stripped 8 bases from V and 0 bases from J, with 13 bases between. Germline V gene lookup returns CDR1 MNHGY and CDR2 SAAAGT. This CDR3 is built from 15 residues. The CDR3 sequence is CASRAGATTNEKLFF. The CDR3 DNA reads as TGTGCCAGCCGCGCAGGGGCGACAACTAATGAAAAACTGTTTTTT.